This note documents a single T cell receptor beta chain sequence. The antigen remains undetermined. The sample comes from a study of cytomegalovirus exposure and HLA in healthy donors. Vbeta (60) and Jbeta (13) primers were used in the PCR. The data were produced by immunoSEQ multiplex PCR, yet TCRdb's version contains in-frame clones alone and is incomplete. The sample consists of about 120,000 clones, roughly 80% of them appearing once. Each donor was nominally healthy when sampled (though unrecorded immune exposures were likely). Study-wide findings and caveats: There were 150 to 200 TCR beta chains listed as cytomegalovirus-associated. There were several of the most significant clusters that appeared linked to common viral pathogens in a later analysis.

Trimming cost V 7 bases and J 0 bases, with 6 bases left between them. This CDR3 contains 13 residues. Germline V CDR1 and CDR2: LNHDA, SQIVND (reference sequence). The TCR was taken from a young man in good health and CMV-seronegative. The genes are TRBV19 and TRBJ1-4; possibly TRBD1 for D (6 bases). The sequenced material came from PBMCs. CDR3 sequence: CASTGATNEKLFF. The CDR3 region has the DNA TGTGCCAGTACAGGGGCAACTAATGAAAAACTGTTTTTT.